Presented here are 20 T cell receptor beta chains from one specimen sequenced in a study of T cell responses to AZD1222 COVID-19 vaccine. The repertoire was sequenced with immunoSEQ multiplex PCR; TCRdb's copy has only in-frame clones and lacks some. The sample carries over 100,000 clones, roughly 90% recorded once. The specimen was peripheral blood, collected on day 0 of AZD1222 vaccination. The source of these receptors is an adult in good health.

This clone has a handful of counts. This sequence joins TRBV19 and TRBJ2-7; 12 bases agree with TRBD2. The CDR3 runs 18 residues. V trimming: 4 bases; J trimming: 3 bases; junction bases outside the gene matches: 13. CDR1 and CDR2 (germline): LNHDA, SQIVND (reference sequence). The CDR3 DNA reads as TGTGCCAGTAGTACCAACCCCCTAGCGGGGGGGTTCATCTACGAGCAGTACTTC. Translating it yields CASSTNPLAGGFIYEQYF. Together with reference TRBV19 and TRBJ2-7, the CDR3 gives the full variable domain: DGGITQSPKYLFRKEGQNVTLSCEQNLNHDAMYWYRQDPGQGLRLIYYSQIVNDFQKGDIAEGYSVSREKKESFPLTVTSAQKNPTAFYLCASSTNPLAGGFIYEQYFGPGTRLTVT.

The chain joins TRBV6-1 to TRBJ1-5, with D possibly matching TRBD1 (6 bases). V was clipped by 3 bases and J by 7 bases, with 16 bases between them. CDR3 size: 15 residues. Per germline, CDR1 MNHNS and CDR2 SASEGT. CDR3 sequence (DNA): TGTGCCAGCAGTGATGGGGGGCGCGGGAAACAGCCCCAGCATTTT. This codes for CASSDGGRGKQPQHF.

This chain links TRBV7-2 with TRBJ2-1; 9 bases are a match to TRBD2. Germline CDR1 and CDR2: SGHTA and FQGNSA. The CDR3 spans 17 residues. The ends lost 2 bases at V and 4 bases at J; junction bases unmatched: 9. This CDR3 is CASSLLVAGGLYNEQFF. The CDR3, as DNA: TGTGCCAGCAGCTTATTAGTGGCGGGGGGGTTATACAATGAGCAGTTCTTC.

Only one count was recorded for this clone. V gene TRBV5-1 combines with J gene TRBJ1-6; D not certain. The germline V and J ends were trimmed by 0 bases and 7 bases, with 8 bases remaining between them. CDR1 and CDR2 (germline): SGHRS, YFSETQ. The CDR3 spans 14 residues. Here the CDR3 reads CASSLGQVNSPLHF. CDR3 nucleotides: TGCGCCAGCAGCTTGGGGCAGGTAAATTCACCCCTCCACTTT.

This clone has a handful of counts. The rearrangement links TRBV5-4 to TRBJ2-1; 11 nucleotides agree with TRBD2. V was pared by 4 bases and J by 6 bases, with 0 bases of the junction left unmatched. Germline CDR1 and CDR2: SGHNT and YYREEE (reference sequence). The CDR3 is made up of 13 amino acids. CDR3 protein: CASSTSGGNEQFF. In DNA, the CDR3 is TGTGCCAGCAGCACTAGCGGGGGCAATGAGCAGTTCTTC.

The gene calls are TRBV27 and TRBJ1-5; D is unclear. The ends were cut back, 6 bases at V and 3 bases at J, with 18 bases in the middle. Germline loops: CDR1 MNHEY, CDR2 SMNVEV (reference sequence). This CDR3 contains 16 residues. The CDR3 is CASSPTVGSANQPQHF. The CDR3 DNA reads as TGTGCCAGCAGCCCCACGGTGGGGTCGGCCAATCAGCCCCAGCATTTT.

V gene TRBV7-2 combines with J gene TRBJ1-2, with a possible D match to TRBD1 (6 bases). The germline V and J ends were trimmed by 1 base and 8 bases, with 23 bases remaining between them. The CDR3 loop spans 17 amino acids. Germline CDR1 SGHTA, CDR2 FQGNSA. The CDR3 sequence is CASSLGGATEFIGGYTF. The CDR3 DNA is TGTGCCAGCAGCTTAGGGGGGGCGACGGAATTCATCGGAGGCTACACCTTC.

This rearrangement joins TRBV27 to TRBJ2-7, with 8 positions matching TRBD1. The germline CDR1 and CDR2 sequences are MNHEY and SMNVEV (reference sequence). J was trimmed by 2 bases and V by 3 bases; bases with no gene match: 3. This CDR3 comprises 14 residues. The CDR3 DNA reads TGTGCCAGCAGTTTGGGGACAGGACCCTACGAGCAGTACTTC. This translates into CASSLGTGPYEQYF.

The genes are TRBV19 and TRBJ1-1; D might be TRBD1 (5 bases). CDR3 length: 14 residues. CDR1 is LNHDA and CDR2 is SQIVND in the germline V gene (reference sequence). Trimming took 0 bases from V and 3 from J, leaving 8 bases between them. The CDR3 loop reads CASSIEGADTEAFF. The CDR3 bases are TGTGCCAGTAGTATAGAAGGGGCAGACACTGAAGCTTTCTTT.

The gene calls are TRBV27 and TRBJ2-2; no reliable D call. CDR3 size: 14 residues. Trimming took off 7 bases at V and 0 bases at J, with 9 bases between the two ends. Germline loops: CDR1 MNHEY, CDR2 SMNVEV (reference sequence). The DNA for the CDR3 is TGTGCCAGCATCAAGACATCGAACACCGGGGAGCTGTTTTTT. Translation gives CASIKTSNTGELFF.

The chain links TRBV15 to TRBJ1-2, with 8 bases aligning to TRBD1. V lost 1 base and J lost 8; bases outside the gene matches: 12. This CDR3 spans 16 amino acids. Germline loops: CDR1 LNHNV, CDR2 YYDKDF (reference sequence). This CDR3 is CATSRGPDRAIWGYTF. The CDR3 nucleotides are TGTGCCACCAGCAGAGGCCCGGACAGGGCGATCTGGGGCTACACCTTC.

This clone was detected once. The chain employs TRBV19 and TRBJ2-2, with D possibly matching TRBD1 (6 bases). The CDR3 is made up of 15 amino acids. Trimming took 2 bases from V and 2 from J, leaving 9 bases between them. Germline CDR1 and CDR2: LNHDA and SQIVND (reference sequence). In nucleotides, the CDR3 is TGTGCCAGTAGTATAAGGGGGACCAACACCGGGGAGCTGTTTTTT. This gives the protein CASSIRGTNTGELFF. Based on the CDR3 plus reference TRBV19 and TRBJ2-2, the full variable domain is DGGITQSPKYLFRKEGQNVTLSCEQNLNHDAMYWYRQDPGQGLRLIYYSQIVNDFQKGDIAEGYSVSREKKESFPLTVTSAQKNPTAFYLCASSIRGTNTGELFFGEGSRLTVL.

V gene TRBV7-9 combines with J gene TRBJ2-2, with TRBD1 as a possible D gene (6 bases). V gave up 4 bases and J gave up 0 bases, with 12 bases separating them. CDR1 is SEHNR, CDR2 FQNEAQ, per germline (reference sequence). This CDR3 is built from 16 residues. The CDR3, as DNA: TGTGCCAGCAGCTCACTGACAGGAACGAACACCGGGGAGCTGTTTTTT. This sequence encodes CASSSLTGTNTGELFF. Full variable domain (remainder filled in from reference TRBV7-9 and TRBJ2-2): DTGVSQNPRHKITKRGQNVTFRCDPISEHNRLYWYRQTLGQGPEFLTYFQNEAQLEKSRLLSDRFSAERPKGSFSTLEIQRTEQGDSAMYLCASSSLTGTNTGELFFGEGSRLTVL.

The chain combines TRBV4-2 with TRBJ1-2, with TRBD1 identical over 10 bases. The germline gives CDR1 LGHNA, CDR2 YNFKEQ. The junction had 8 bases not matched to a gene; V was cut back by 0 bases and J by 7 bases. The CDR3 is made up of 16 amino acids. The CDR3, as DNA: TGTGCCAGCAGCCAAGATTGGGGGGACAGGGGATCTGGCTACACCTTC. Translation gives CASSQDWGDRGSGYTF.

This chain uses TRBV7-8 with TRBJ2-7; D ambiguous. There are 14 residues in the CDR3. Germline loops: CDR1 SGHVS, CDR2 FQNEAQ. V dropped 5 bases and J dropped 3 bases, with 14 bases sitting between them. The CDR3 coding sequence is TGTGCCAGCAGCCCCCCCGGACGGAGCTACGAGCAGTACTTC. This gives the protein CASSPPGRSYEQYF.

The chain recombines TRBV2 with TRBJ1-1; 7 positions match TRBD1. Germline CDR1 is SNHLY and CDR2 is FYNNEI. The CDR3 is 16 amino acids. J was trimmed by 3 bases and V by 4 bases; bases with no gene match: 11. The chain's CDR3 is CASSGTGDKWDTEAFF. The CDR3 nucleotides read TGTGCCAGCAGTGGAACAGGGGATAAGTGGGACACTGAAGCTTTCTTT.

The rearrangement links TRBV21-1 to TRBJ2-2; whether TRBD1, the table's D call, matches the DNA was not checked. TRBV21-1 is a pseudogene segment. The CDR3 has 15 residues. Here the CDR3 reads CASSKGQGYTGELFF. DNA for the CDR3: TGTGCCAGCAGCAAAGGGCAGGGGTACACCGGGGAGCTGTTTTTT.

The sample holds one count of this clone. The chain recombines TRBV9 with TRBJ1-2, with D unresolved. Germline V lookup: CDR1 SGDLS, CDR2 YYNGEE. V lost 0 bases to trimming and J lost 0 bases, with 12 bases between them. This CDR3 contains 16 residues. The CDR3 region is CASSVEALGANYGYTF. Written as DNA, the CDR3 is TGTGCCAGCAGCGTAGAGGCCCTCGGGGCTAACTATGGCTACACCTTC.

This clone was found once. This chain uses TRBV24-1 with TRBJ2-7; the match to TRBD1 covers 10 bases. The trim removed 4 bases at V and 4 bases at J, leaving 3 bases unmatched. The CDR3 spans 14 residues. Germline V gives CDR1 KGHDR, CDR2 SFDVKD. The CDR3 here is CATSEAGQGYEQYF. CDR3 coding DNA: TGTGCCACCAGTGAGGCGGGACAGGGGTACGAGCAGTACTTC.

This clone was recorded only once. The rearrangement joins TRBV28 to TRBJ1-5; no definite D call. The ends were cut back, 2 bases at V and 0 bases at J, with 5 bases in the middle. Germline values: CDR1 MDHEN, CDR2 SYDVKM. This CDR3 contains 14 residues. The CDR3 sequence: CASSLHYSNQPQHF. The DNA for the CDR3 is TGTGCCAGCAGTTTACATTATAGCAATCAGCCCCAGCATTTT.